The rows below give T cell receptor beta chains drawn from one sample of a study of shared clonotypes between healthy human individuals. TCRdb's copy holds only in-frame clones and misses some; the assay was immunoSEQ multiplex PCR. The sample holds about 680,000 clones, about 78% seen once. Material: memory CD4+ T cells sorted from blood. The receptors come from a woman aged 25-40 years in good health. The CDR3 runs from the conserved cysteine through the conserved F or W. A D gene is named only where the DNA matches it firmly. Some rows mark clone size as missing; the rest say once, few, many or name a class of expanded clone.

>TRBJ2-1|NA|few|TRBV5-1
CASSLGQYNEQFF
TGCGCCAGCAGCTTGGGACAGTACAATGAGCAGTTCTTC
>TRBJ2-5|NA|few|TRBV27
CASSPGGTDETQYF
TGTGCCAGCAGTCCCGGCGGAACGGACGAGACCCAGTACTTC
>TRBJ2-3|TRBD2|NA|TRBV4-2
CASSLGGSTDTQYF
TGTGCCAGCAGCTTGGGGGGGAGCACAGATACGCAGTATTTT
>TRBJ2-1|NA|NA|TRBV27
CASRKTTGDSYNEQFF
TGTGCCAGCAGGAAGACGACCGGAGACTCCTACAATGAGCAGTTCTTC
>TRBJ2-1|NA|NA|TRBV6-5
CASSYGHEQFF
TGTGCCAGCAGTTATGGGCATGAGCAGTTCTTC
>TRBJ2-1|NA|NA|TRBV28
CASSLGGADQGSNEQFF
TGTGCCAGCAGTTTGGGTGGGGCGGATCAGGGCTCGAATGAGCAGTTCTTC
>TRBJ1-4|NA|NA|TRBV7-7
CASSFTTGDNEKLFF
TGTGCCAGCAGTTTCACCACGGGGGATAATGAAAAACTGTTTTTT
>TRBJ2-5|TRBD2|once|TRBV19
CASSLGWASGRVQETQYF
TGTGCCAGTAGCTTAGGGTGGGCTAGCGGGAGGGTCCAAGAGACCCAGTACTTC
>TRBJ2-2|TRBD2|NA|TRBV5-1
CASSLRLAGVGGELFF
TGCGCCAGCAGCCTCCGACTAGCGGGAGTGGGCGGGGAGCTGTTTTTT
>TRBJ2-1|NA|NA|TRBV5-7
CASSLVARERYNEQFF
TGTGCCAGCAGCTTGGTCGCGCGGGAAAGATACAATGAGCAGTTCTTC